Listed below are T cell receptor beta chains from one sample, sequenced in a study of OX40 agonist ivuxolimab in advanced cancers. Sequencing was performed with immunoSEQ multiplex PCR; in TCRdb, only in-frame clones are kept and a portion is missing. The repertoire holds tens of thousands of clones, with 86% as singletons. Material: CD4+ or CD8+ T cells sorted from blood, obtained in a trial of the OX40 agonist ivuxolimab. The receptors were sampled from an adult with an advanced solid tumor such as melanoma, head and neck, liver or kidney cancer. Both conserved end residues are part of each CDR3. A D gene is named only where the DNA matches it firmly. Not all rows give a size; the values are once, few, many and, for expanded clones, a class.

d_call: .
j_call: TRBJ1-1
clone_size: .
v_call: TRBV11-3
cdr3_nt: TGTGCCAGCAGCCTCACAGGGTATGGGACTGAAGCTTTCTTT
cdr3_aa: CASSLTGYGTEAFF

d_call: .
j_call: TRBJ2-3
clone_size: .
v_call: TRBV6-1
cdr3_nt: TGTGCCAGCAGTGAACGGGGAGGGGGAGCTTTCACAGATACGCAGTATTTT
cdr3_aa: CASSERGGGAFTDTQYF

d_call: TRBD2
j_call: TRBJ2-5
clone_size: once
v_call: TRBV7-2
cdr3_nt: TGTGCCAGCAGCTTATTTTCTCTAGCGGGAGTCCCCGAACAAGAGACCCAGTACTTC
cdr3_aa: CASSLFSLAGVPEQETQYF

d_call: .
j_call: TRBJ1-2
clone_size: .
v_call: TRBV6-5
cdr3_nt: TGTGCCAGCAGTTACTCGACGGTGGGCCATGGCTACACCTTC
cdr3_aa: CASSYSTVGHGYTF

d_call: .
j_call: TRBJ1-4
clone_size: .
v_call: TRBV7-6
cdr3_nt: TGTGCCAGCAGCGATGGTTTGAATGAAAAACTGTTTTTT
cdr3_aa: CASSDGLNEKLFF

d_call: .
j_call: TRBJ2-5
clone_size: once
v_call: TRBV5-1
cdr3_nt: TGCGCCAGCATGGCGGAGGCTAATTTTAGGGAGACCCAGTACTTC
cdr3_aa: CASMAEANFRETQYF

d_call: .
j_call: TRBJ1-5
clone_size: .
v_call: TRBV5-8
cdr3_nt: TGTGCCAGCAGCGCGACGGGGGGCTTTAGCAATCAGCCCCAGCATTTT
cdr3_aa: CASSATGGFSNQPQHF

d_call: .
j_call: TRBJ1-1
clone_size: .
v_call: TRBV6-6
cdr3_nt: TGTGCCAGCATTAGGGACCGGGGAGGCACTGAAGCTTTCTTT
cdr3_aa: CASIRDRGGTEAFF

d_call: .
j_call: TRBJ2-3
clone_size: .
v_call: TRBV6-5
cdr3_nt: TGTGCCAGCAGCATACAGGGCCAAAGCACAGATACGCAGTATTTT
cdr3_aa: CASSIQGQSTDTQYF

d_call: .
j_call: TRBJ2-3
clone_size: .
v_call: TRBV7-9
cdr3_nt: TGTGCCAGCAGCTCGACCCCGGGTCTTAGCACAGATACGCAGTATTTT
cdr3_aa: CASSSTPGLSTDTQYF

d_call: .
j_call: TRBJ1-3
clone_size: .
v_call: TRBV18
cdr3_nt: TGTGCCAGCTCACCCGGGACACCAGACTCTGGAAACACCATATATTTT
cdr3_aa: CASSPGTPDSGNTIYF

d_call: .
j_call: TRBJ1-3
clone_size: .
v_call: TRBV6-1
cdr3_nt: TGTGCCAGCAGAAAGGAGAGTGGAAACACCATATATTTT
cdr3_aa: CASRKESGNTIYF

d_call: TRBD2
j_call: TRBJ2-3
clone_size: .
v_call: TRBV12-5
cdr3_nt: TGTGCTAGTGCTGTGGCTCTAGCGGGAGTGGGGGATACGCAGTATTTT
cdr3_aa: CASAVALAGVGDTQYF

d_call: .
j_call: TRBJ1-6
clone_size: .
v_call: TRBV27
cdr3_nt: TGTGCCAGCAGTTCCTACCCCCTTAATTCACCCCTCCACTTT
cdr3_aa: CASSSYPLNSPLHF

d_call: .
j_call: TRBJ1-6
clone_size: .
v_call: TRBV30
cdr3_nt: TGTGCCTGGAGTGAGGGCTCCTATAATTCACCCCTCCACTTT
cdr3_aa: CAWSEGSYNSPLHF

d_call: TRBD2
j_call: TRBJ2-3
clone_size: few
v_call: TRBV19
cdr3_nt: TGTGCCAGTAGTATTGGTGGGAGGGTGACAGATACGCAGTATTTT
cdr3_aa: CASSIGGRVTDTQYF

d_call: .
j_call: TRBJ1-4
clone_size: few
v_call: TRBV7-9
cdr3_nt: TGTGCCAGCAGCTCTAACAGCAATGAAAAACTGTTTTTT
cdr3_aa: CASSSNSNEKLFF

d_call: .
j_call: TRBJ1-6
clone_size: .
v_call: TRBV5-6
cdr3_nt: TGTGCCAGCAGCTACCGGACGGAGTATAATTCACCCCTCCACTTT
cdr3_aa: CASSYRTEYNSPLHF

d_call: TRBD1
j_call: TRBJ2-2
clone_size: .
v_call: TRBV27
cdr3_nt: TGTGCCAGCAGTTTTACAGGGGGCATCGGGGAGCTGTTTTTT
cdr3_aa: CASSFTGGIGELFF

d_call: TRBD1
j_call: TRBJ2-1
clone_size: .
v_call: TRBV6-4
cdr3_nt: TGTGCCAGCAGTCACAGGGGATGGGAGCAGTTCTTC
cdr3_aa: CASSHRGWEQFF

d_call: .
j_call: TRBJ2-7
clone_size: .
v_call: TRBV6-6
cdr3_nt: TGTGCCAGCAGTTACCTTTTGACAGCCTCCTACGAGCAGTACTTC
cdr3_aa: CASSYLLTASYEQYF

d_call: .
j_call: TRBJ1-5
clone_size: .
v_call: TRBV2
cdr3_nt: TGTGCCAGCAGTTCACCCCAAATGCCCCAGCATTTT
cdr3_aa: CASSSPQMPQHF

d_call: .
j_call: TRBJ2-7
clone_size: .
v_call: TRBV7-2
cdr3_nt: TGTGCCAGCAGCTTACTTGGTAGGAGGAACTCCGACGAGCAGTACTTC
cdr3_aa: CASSLLGRRNSDEQYF

d_call: TRBD1
j_call: TRBJ2-2
clone_size: .
v_call: TRBV19
cdr3_nt: TGTGCCAGTAGTCCGATACAGGGGGCGGCGAACACCGGGGAGCTGTTTTTT
cdr3_aa: CASSPIQGAANTGELFF

d_call: .
j_call: TRBJ2-3
clone_size: .
v_call: TRBV18
cdr3_nt: TGTGCCAGCTCACCCTCCTCATCTTCCACCTTT
cdr3_aa: CASSPSSSSTF

d_call: TRBD2
j_call: TRBJ2-3
clone_size: .
v_call: TRBV5-1
cdr3_nt: TGCGCCAGCAGAACTAGCGAGATAGATACGCAGTATTTT
cdr3_aa: CASRTSEIDTQYF